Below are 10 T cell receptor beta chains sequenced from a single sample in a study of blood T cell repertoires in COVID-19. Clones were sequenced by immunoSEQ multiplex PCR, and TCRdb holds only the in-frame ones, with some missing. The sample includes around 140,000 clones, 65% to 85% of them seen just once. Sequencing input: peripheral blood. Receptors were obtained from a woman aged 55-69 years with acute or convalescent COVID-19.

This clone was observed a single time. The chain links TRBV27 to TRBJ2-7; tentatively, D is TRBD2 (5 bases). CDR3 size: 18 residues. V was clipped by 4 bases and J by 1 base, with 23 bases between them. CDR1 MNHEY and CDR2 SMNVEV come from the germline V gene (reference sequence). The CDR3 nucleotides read TGTGCCAGCAGTTCTATCCGGCCCCGGAGGTTCGATTCCTACGAGCAGTACTTC. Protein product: CASSSIRPRRFDSYEQYF.

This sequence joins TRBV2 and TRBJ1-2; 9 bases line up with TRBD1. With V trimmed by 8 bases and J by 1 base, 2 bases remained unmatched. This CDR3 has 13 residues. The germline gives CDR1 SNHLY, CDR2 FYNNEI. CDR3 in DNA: TGTGCCAGCGGGGACAGGGATAACTATGGCTACACCTTC. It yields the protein CASGDRDNYGYTF.

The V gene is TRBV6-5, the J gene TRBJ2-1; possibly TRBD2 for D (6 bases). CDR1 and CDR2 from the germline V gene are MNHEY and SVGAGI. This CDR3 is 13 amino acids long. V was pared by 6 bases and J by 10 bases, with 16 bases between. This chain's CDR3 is CASSLVSAGEQFF. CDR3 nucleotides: TGTGCCAGCAGCCTGGTTTCTGCGGGGGAGCAGTTCTTC.

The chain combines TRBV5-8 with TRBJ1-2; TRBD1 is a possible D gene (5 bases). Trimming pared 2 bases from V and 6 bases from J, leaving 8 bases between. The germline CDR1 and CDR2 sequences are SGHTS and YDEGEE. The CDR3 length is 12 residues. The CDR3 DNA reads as TGTGCCAGCAGCTTTTGGGGGGATGGCTACACCTTC. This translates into CASSFWGDGYTF.

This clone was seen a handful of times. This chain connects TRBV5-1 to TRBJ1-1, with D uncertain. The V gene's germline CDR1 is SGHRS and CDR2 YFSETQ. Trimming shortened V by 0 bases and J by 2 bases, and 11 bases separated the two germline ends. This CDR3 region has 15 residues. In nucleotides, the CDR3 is TGCGCCAGCAGCTTGGCGAGACGGGGTAACACTGAAGCTTTCTTT. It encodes CASSLARRGNTEAFF.

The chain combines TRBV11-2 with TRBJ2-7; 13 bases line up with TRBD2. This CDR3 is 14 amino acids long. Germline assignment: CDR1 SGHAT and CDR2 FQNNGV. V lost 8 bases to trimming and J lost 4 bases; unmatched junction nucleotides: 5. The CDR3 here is CASSRTSGSYEQYF. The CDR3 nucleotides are TGTGCCAGCTCCCGGACTAGCGGGAGTTACGAGCAGTACTTC.

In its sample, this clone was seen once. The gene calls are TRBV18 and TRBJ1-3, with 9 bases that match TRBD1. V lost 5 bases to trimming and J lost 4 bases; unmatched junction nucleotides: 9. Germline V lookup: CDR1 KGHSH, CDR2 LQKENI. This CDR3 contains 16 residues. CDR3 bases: TGTGCCAGCTCATCCCTCGGACAGGGGCCGGGAAACACCATATATTTT. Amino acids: CASSSLGQGPGNTIYF.

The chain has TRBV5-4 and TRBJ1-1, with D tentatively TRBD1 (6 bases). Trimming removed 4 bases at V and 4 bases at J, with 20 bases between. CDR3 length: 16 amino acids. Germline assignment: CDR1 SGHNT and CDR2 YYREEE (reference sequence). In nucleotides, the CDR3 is TGTGCCAGCAGCCCCGGGGGGGCAGGGCTTGGCACTGAAGCTTTCTTT. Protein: CASSPGGAGLGTEAFF. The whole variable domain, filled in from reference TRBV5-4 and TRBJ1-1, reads ETGVTQSPTHLIKTRGQQVTLRCSSQSGHNTVSWYQQALGQGPQFIFQYYREEENGRGNFPPRFSGLQFPNYSSELNVNALELDDSALYLCASSPGGAGLGTEAFFGQGTRLTVV.

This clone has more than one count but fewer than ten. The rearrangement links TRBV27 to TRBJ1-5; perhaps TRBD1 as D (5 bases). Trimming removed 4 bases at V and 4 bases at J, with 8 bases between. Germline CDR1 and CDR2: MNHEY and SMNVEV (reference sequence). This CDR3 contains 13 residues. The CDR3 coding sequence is TGTGCCAGCAGTTCCGCAGGGAATCAGCCCCAGCATTTT. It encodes CASSSAGNQPQHF.

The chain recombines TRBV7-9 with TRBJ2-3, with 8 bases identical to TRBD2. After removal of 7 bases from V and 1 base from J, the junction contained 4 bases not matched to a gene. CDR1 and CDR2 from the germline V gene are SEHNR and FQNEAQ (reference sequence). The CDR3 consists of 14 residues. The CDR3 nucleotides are TGTGCCAGCATCAAGACTAGCGGCACAGATACGCAGTATTTT. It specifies CASIKTSGTDTQYF.